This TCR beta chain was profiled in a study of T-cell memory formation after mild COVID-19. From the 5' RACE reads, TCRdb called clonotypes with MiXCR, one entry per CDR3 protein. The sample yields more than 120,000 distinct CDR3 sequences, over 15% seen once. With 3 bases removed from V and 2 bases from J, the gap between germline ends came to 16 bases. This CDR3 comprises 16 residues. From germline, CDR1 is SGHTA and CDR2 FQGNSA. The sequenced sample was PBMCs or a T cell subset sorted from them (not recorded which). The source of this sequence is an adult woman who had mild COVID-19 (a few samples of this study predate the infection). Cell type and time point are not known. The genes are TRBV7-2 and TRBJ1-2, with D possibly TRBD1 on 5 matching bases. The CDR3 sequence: CASSFQGSTPNYGYTF. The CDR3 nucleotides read TGTGCCAGCAGCTTTCAGGGCTCCACCCCCAACTATGGCTACACCTTC.